This T cell receptor beta chain comes out of a study of CD8 T cells in Susac syndrome. General study results and limits: Individuals included in the TCR sequencing and HLA analysis were acknowledged by the study to be relatively few in number.

Germline trimming cut 6 bases from V and 5 bases from J; bases unmatched to any gene: 5. CDR3 length: 13 residues. In germline, CDR1 is MNHEY, CDR2 SMNVEV (reference sequence). With random hexamers, roughly 0.45 to 1 ug RNA was reverse transcribed. immunoSEQ multiplex PCR amplified TCR beta CDR3 across 54 Vbeta, 13 Jbeta. TCRdb redid the calling of the immunoSEQ multiplex PCR reads with MiXCR, one entry per CDR3 protein. The table lists 350,000 to 550,000 distinct CDR3 sequences, around 85% of them singletons. Points on this clonotype: As yet, its antigen is unknown.

The sequence came from a human donor with multiple sclerosis. Sample: CD8+ T cells from PBMCs. The V and J genes are TRBV27 and TRBJ1-2; 8 bases map to TRBD1. The CDR3 nucleotides are TGTGCCAGCAGCGCAGGGGGCTGGTATGGCTACACCTTC. This encodes CASSAGGWYGYTF.